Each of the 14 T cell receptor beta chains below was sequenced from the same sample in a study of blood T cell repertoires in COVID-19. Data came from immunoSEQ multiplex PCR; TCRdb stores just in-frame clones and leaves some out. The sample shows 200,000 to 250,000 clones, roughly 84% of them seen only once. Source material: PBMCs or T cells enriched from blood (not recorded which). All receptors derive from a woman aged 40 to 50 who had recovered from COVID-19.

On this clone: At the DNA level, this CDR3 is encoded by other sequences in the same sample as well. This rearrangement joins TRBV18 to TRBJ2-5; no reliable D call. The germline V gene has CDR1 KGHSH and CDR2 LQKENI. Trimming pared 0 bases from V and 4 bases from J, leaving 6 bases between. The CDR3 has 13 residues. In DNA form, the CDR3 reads TGTGCCAGCTCACCACCCCTAAGAGAGACCCAGTACTTC. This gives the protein CASSPPLRETQYF.

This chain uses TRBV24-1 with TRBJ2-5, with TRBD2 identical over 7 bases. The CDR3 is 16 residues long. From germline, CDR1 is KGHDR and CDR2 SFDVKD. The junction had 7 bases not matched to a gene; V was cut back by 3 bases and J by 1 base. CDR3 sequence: CATSDVTTSVQETQYF. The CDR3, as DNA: TGTGCCACCAGTGATGTCACTACTAGCGTCCAAGAGACCCAGTACTTC.

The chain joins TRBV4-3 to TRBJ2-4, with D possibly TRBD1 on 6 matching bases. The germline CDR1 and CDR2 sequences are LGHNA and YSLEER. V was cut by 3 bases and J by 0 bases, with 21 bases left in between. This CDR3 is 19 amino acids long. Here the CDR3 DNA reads TGCGCCAGCAGCCAGTCAGTTTCGGTGGGGACAATAGCCAAAAACATTCAGTACTTC. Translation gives CASSQSVSVGTIAKNIQYF.

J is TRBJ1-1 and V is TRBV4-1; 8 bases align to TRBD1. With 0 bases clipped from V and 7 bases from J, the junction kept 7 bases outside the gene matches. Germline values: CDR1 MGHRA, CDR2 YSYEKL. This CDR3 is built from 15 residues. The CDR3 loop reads CASSQETTGDVEAFF. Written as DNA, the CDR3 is TGCGCCAGCAGCCAAGAAACGACAGGGGATGTTGAAGCTTTCTTT.

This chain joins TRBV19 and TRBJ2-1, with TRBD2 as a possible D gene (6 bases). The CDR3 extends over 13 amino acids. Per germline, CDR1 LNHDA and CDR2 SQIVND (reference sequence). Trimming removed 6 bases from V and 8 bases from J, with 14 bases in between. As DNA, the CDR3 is TGTGCCAGTAGGGGGAAAGCGGGCTATGAGCAGTTCTTC. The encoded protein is CASRGKAGYEQFF.

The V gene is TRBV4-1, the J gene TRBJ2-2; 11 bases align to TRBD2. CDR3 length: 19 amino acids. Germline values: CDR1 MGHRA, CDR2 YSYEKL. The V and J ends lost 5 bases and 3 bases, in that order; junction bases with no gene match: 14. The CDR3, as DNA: TGCGCCAGCAGCATTTTACCCCCAACTAGCGGGGGAGACACCGGGGAGCTGTTTTTT. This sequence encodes CASSILPPTSGGDTGELFF.

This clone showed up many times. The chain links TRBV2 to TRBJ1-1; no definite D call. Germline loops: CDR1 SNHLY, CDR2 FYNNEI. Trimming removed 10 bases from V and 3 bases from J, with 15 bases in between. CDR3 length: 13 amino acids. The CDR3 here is CATRFGEDTEAFF. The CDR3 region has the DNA TGTGCCACCCGATTCGGGGAGGACACTGAAGCTTTCTTT.

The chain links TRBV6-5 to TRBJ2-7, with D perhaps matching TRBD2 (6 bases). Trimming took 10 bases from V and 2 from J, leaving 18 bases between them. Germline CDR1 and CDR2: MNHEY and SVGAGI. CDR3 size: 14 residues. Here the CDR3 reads CATFGGGPPYEQYV. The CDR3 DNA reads TGTGCCACCTTCGGGGGAGGTCCGCCCTACGAGCAGTACGTC.

The CDR3 nucleotides read TGTGCCAGCAGCTTCAATATGACAGGGGGGTATGAAAAACTGTTTTTT. Its translation is CASSFNMTGGYEKLFF. This chain links TRBV5-6 with TRBJ1-4; 9 bases align to TRBD1. The CDR3 runs to 16 residues. V shed 2 bases, J shed 6 bases, and the junction held 8 bases outside the gene matches. The V gene's germline CDR1 is SGHDT and CDR2 YYEEEE.

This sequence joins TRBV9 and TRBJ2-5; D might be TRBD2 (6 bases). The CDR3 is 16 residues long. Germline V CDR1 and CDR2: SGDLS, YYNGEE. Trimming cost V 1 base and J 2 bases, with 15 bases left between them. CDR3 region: CASSVTPLAPQETQYF. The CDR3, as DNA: TGTGCCAGCAGCGTAACCCCTCTAGCGCCTCAAGAGACCCAGTACTTC.

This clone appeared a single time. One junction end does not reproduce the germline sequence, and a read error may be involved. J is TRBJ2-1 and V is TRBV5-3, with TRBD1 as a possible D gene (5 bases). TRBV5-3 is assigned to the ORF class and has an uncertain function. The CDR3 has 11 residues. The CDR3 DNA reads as TGTGCCAGTGGGCTAGGGGCACGAGTCGTCTTC. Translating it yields CASGLGARVVF.

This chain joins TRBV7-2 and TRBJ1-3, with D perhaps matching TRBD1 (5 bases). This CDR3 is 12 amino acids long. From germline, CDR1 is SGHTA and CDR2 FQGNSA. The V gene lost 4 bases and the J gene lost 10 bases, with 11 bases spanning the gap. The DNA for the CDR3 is TGTGCCAGCAGCTCACTCCCAGGGACCATATATTTT. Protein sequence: CASSSLPGTIYF.

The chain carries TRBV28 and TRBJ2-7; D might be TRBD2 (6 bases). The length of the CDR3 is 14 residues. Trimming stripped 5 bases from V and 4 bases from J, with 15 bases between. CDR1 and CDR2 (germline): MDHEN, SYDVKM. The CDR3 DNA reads TGTGCCAGCAGTCCTCATAGCGGACGATACGAGCAGTACGTC. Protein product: CASSPHSGRYEQYV.

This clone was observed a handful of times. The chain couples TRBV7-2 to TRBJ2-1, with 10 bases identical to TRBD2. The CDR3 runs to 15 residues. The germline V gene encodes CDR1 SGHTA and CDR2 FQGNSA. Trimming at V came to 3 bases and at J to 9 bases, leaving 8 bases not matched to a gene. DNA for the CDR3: TGTGCCAGCAGCTTTACCCCTAGCGGGAGTGGTGAGCAGTTCTTC. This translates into CASSFTPSGSGEQFF.